Listed below are T cell receptor beta chains from one sample, sequenced in a study of immune evolution from preneoplasia to lung adenocarcinoma. Sequencing used immunoSEQ multiplex PCR; TCRdb keeps in-frame clones, though not all of them. The sample has 14,000 or so clones, 80% seen once. Sequenced input: FFPE minimally invasive lung adenocarcinoma tissue. These receptors were collected from a person between 65 and 79 years old with lung adenocarcinoma. CDR3s include the opening cysteine and the closing phenylalanine or tryptophan. Fields, in order: V gene, D gene, J gene, clone size, CDR3 DNA, CDR3 protein. D genes are given only for firm matches. Rows may omit the clone size; those that give it use once, few, many or a size class.

v_call: TRBV7-9; d_call: .; j_call: TRBJ1-1; clone_size: few; cdr3_nt: TGTGCCAGCAGCTTTACAGTGAACACTGAAGCTTTCTTT; cdr3_aa: CASSFTVNTEAFF
v_call: TRBV6-5; d_call: .; j_call: TRBJ2-3; clone_size: .; cdr3_nt: TGTGCCAGCAGTTACAGTACTCCCCCGGGGGCAGATACGCAGTATTTT; cdr3_aa: CASSYSTPPGADTQYF
v_call: TRBV9; d_call: .; j_call: TRBJ2-6; clone_size: .; cdr3_nt: TGTGCCAGCAGCCCTACAAACTCTGGGGCCAACGTCCTGACTTTC; cdr3_aa: CASSPTNSGANVLTF
v_call: TRBV29-1; d_call: .; j_call: TRBJ2-6; clone_size: few; cdr3_nt: TGCAGCCACCTCTCTGGGGCCAACGTCCTGACTTTC; cdr3_aa: CSHLSGANVLTF
v_call: TRBV9; d_call: TRBD1; j_call: TRBJ2-5; clone_size: .; cdr3_nt: TGTGCCAGCAGCGGACAGGGGTACCAAGAGACCCAGTACTTC; cdr3_aa: CASSGQGYQETQYF
v_call: TRBV4-1; d_call: .; j_call: TRBJ1-2; clone_size: .; cdr3_nt: TGCGCCAGCAGCCAAGGATTCCGGGAAGTTTCGGCTAACTATGGCTACACCTTC; cdr3_aa: CASSQGFREVSANYGYTF
v_call: TRBV6-5; d_call: TRBD1; j_call: TRBJ1-2; clone_size: .; cdr3_nt: TGTGCCAGCGCGTGGACAGGGGCGTCATACTATGGCTACACCTTC; cdr3_aa: CASAWTGASYYGYTF
v_call: TRBV6-1; d_call: TRBD1; j_call: TRBJ2-7; clone_size: .; cdr3_nt: TGTGCCAGCACCAACTACGGGACAGGGATCTACGAGCAGTACTTC; cdr3_aa: CASTNYGTGIYEQYF
v_call: TRBV27; d_call: .; j_call: TRBJ1-1; clone_size: .; cdr3_nt: TGTGCCAGCAGTCCCCCAGGGGAGGCCACTGAAGCTTTCTTT; cdr3_aa: CASSPPGEATEAFF
v_call: TRBV29-1; d_call: .; j_call: TRBJ2-1; clone_size: .; cdr3_nt: TGCAGCGTTGAAGTGGCTATGGGGGGGCACGATGAGCAGTTCTTC; cdr3_aa: CSVEVAMGGHDEQFF
v_call: TRBV27; d_call: .; j_call: TRBJ2-7; clone_size: .; cdr3_nt: TGTGCCAGCAGTTTAGGTCAGAAGACCTACGAGCAGTACTTC; cdr3_aa: CASSLGQKTYEQYF
v_call: TRBV29-1; d_call: .; j_call: TRBJ1-1; clone_size: .; cdr3_nt: TGCAGCGTTGTCAGGGGAGGCACTGAAGCTTTCTTT; cdr3_aa: CSVVRGGTEAFF
v_call: TRBV7-3; d_call: .; j_call: TRBJ2-2; clone_size: .; cdr3_nt: TGTGCCAGCAGAGTTAGCGGAGATAACACCGGGGAGCTGTTTTTT; cdr3_aa: CASRVSGDNTGELFF
v_call: TRBV6-5; d_call: .; j_call: TRBJ2-7; clone_size: .; cdr3_nt: TGTGCCAGCAGTTCCTCCCGCGCCTACGAGCAGTACTTC; cdr3_aa: CASSSSRAYEQYF
v_call: TRBV5-8; d_call: TRBD1; j_call: TRBJ1-5; clone_size: .; cdr3_nt: TGTGCCAGCAGCTTTCCGAGTGGAGGGGGCAGCAATCAGCCCCAGCATTTT; cdr3_aa: CASSFPSGGGSNQPQHF
v_call: TRBV5-1; d_call: TRBD1; j_call: TRBJ1-2; clone_size: .; cdr3_nt: TGCGCCAGCAGCTTAGCAGGGGGCGTGGATGGCTACACCTTC; cdr3_aa: CASSLAGGVDGYTF
v_call: TRBV25-1; d_call: .; j_call: TRBJ1-2; clone_size: .; cdr3_nt: TGTGCCAGCAGTGAATATTTTTGGCCACCGTATGGCTACACCTTC; cdr3_aa: CASSEYFWPPYGYTF
v_call: TRBV19; d_call: .; j_call: TRBJ1-1; clone_size: .; cdr3_nt: TGTGCCAGTAGCCGTTCCTGGGACACTGAAGCTTTCTTT; cdr3_aa: CASSRSWDTEAFF
v_call: TRBV7-3; d_call: TRBD1; j_call: TRBJ1-1; clone_size: .; cdr3_nt: TGTGCCAGCAGCTTTGGGGACAGGATGAACACTGAAGCTTTCTTT; cdr3_aa: CASSFGDRMNTEAFF
v_call: TRBV10-1; d_call: TRBD2; j_call: TRBJ2-1; clone_size: .; cdr3_nt: TGCGCCAGCAGTGGAGCGGGAATGGGTGAGCAGTTCTTC; cdr3_aa: CASSGAGMGEQFF
v_call: TRBV15; d_call: .; j_call: TRBJ2-6; clone_size: .; cdr3_nt: TGTGCCACCAGCGGACGAAGCTCTGGGGCCAACGTCCTGACTTTC; cdr3_aa: CATSGRSSGANVLTF
v_call: TRBV7-9; d_call: .; j_call: TRBJ2-6; clone_size: .; cdr3_nt: TGTGCCAGCAGCCATGGGGACTCTGGGGCCAACGTCCTGACTTTC; cdr3_aa: CASSHGDSGANVLTF
v_call: TRBV27; d_call: .; j_call: TRBJ1-5; clone_size: .; cdr3_nt: TGTGCCAGCAGTTTTCGGTCGGGTAATCAGCCCCAGCATTTT; cdr3_aa: CASSFRSGNQPQHF
v_call: TRBV28; d_call: .; j_call: TRBJ1-5; clone_size: .; cdr3_nt: TGTGCCAGCAGCCCTTGGAGGGGTCAGCCCCAGCATTTT; cdr3_aa: CASSPWRGQPQHF
v_call: TRBV5-8; d_call: .; j_call: TRBJ1-5; clone_size: once; cdr3_nt: TGTGCCAGCAGCTTTTCGCCGAAAGGGCCCCAGCATTTT; cdr3_aa: CASSFSPKGPQHF
v_call: TRBV5-1; d_call: TRBD2; j_call: TRBJ2-1; clone_size: .; cdr3_nt: TGCGCCAGCAGGGACAGTAGCGGGGGGCTTGAGCAGTTCTTC; cdr3_aa: CASRDSSGGLEQFF
v_call: TRBV19; d_call: .; j_call: TRBJ1-2; clone_size: .; cdr3_nt: TGTGCCAGTAGAATCCGGGACGCCAATGGCTACACCTTC; cdr3_aa: CASRIRDANGYTF
v_call: TRBV6-5; d_call: .; j_call: TRBJ1-2; clone_size: once; cdr3_nt: TGTGCCAGCAGTTATCGCGGACCGGGGGAGGGGTATGGCTACACCTTC; cdr3_aa: CASSYRGPGEGYGYTF
v_call: TRBV5-4; d_call: .; j_call: TRBJ1-2; clone_size: .; cdr3_nt: TGTGCCAGCAGCTTGGCTGGGGGGCAAAATGGCTACACCTTC; cdr3_aa: CASSLAGGQNGYTF
v_call: TRBV6-6; d_call: .; j_call: TRBJ1-1; clone_size: .; cdr3_nt: TGTGCCAGCAGGAAGGACAGCAACACTGAAGCTTTCTTT; cdr3_aa: CASRKDSNTEAFF
v_call: TRBV28; d_call: .; j_call: TRBJ1-1; clone_size: .; cdr3_nt: TGTGCCAGCAGCTCGCTCAGGAAAGCTTTCTTT; cdr3_aa: CASSSLRKAFF
v_call: TRBV7-9; d_call: TRBD1; j_call: TRBJ2-2; clone_size: .; cdr3_nt: TGTGCCAGCAGCCCGACAGGGGCGAACACCGGGGAGCTGTTTTTT; cdr3_aa: CASSPTGANTGELFF
v_call: TRBV4-2; d_call: TRBD2; j_call: TRBJ2-1; clone_size: .; cdr3_nt: TGTGCCAGCAGCCGTGGCGACGGGGGGAGCTCCTACAATGAGCAGTTCTTC; cdr3_aa: CASSRGDGGSSYNEQFF
v_call: TRBV11-3; d_call: .; j_call: TRBJ2-4; clone_size: .; cdr3_nt: TGTGCCAGCATCTTGCCGGGGGCAGCCAAAAACATTCAGTACTTC; cdr3_aa: CASILPGAAKNIQYF
v_call: TRBV5-5; d_call: .; j_call: TRBJ2-1; clone_size: .; cdr3_nt: TGTGCCAGCAGCTTGTTTTGGGGGTCTTACAATGAGCAGTTCTTC; cdr3_aa: CASSLFWGSYNEQFF
v_call: TRBV27; d_call: TRBD2; j_call: TRBJ2-1; clone_size: medium-sized; cdr3_nt: TGTGCCAGCAGTGTGAGGTTACAGGGGGCTGGCACTAGCGGGAGGAATGAGCAGTTCTTC; cdr3_aa: CASSVRLQGAGTSGRNEQFF
v_call: TRBV7-2; d_call: TRBD2; j_call: TRBJ2-1; clone_size: once; cdr3_nt: TGTGCCAGCAGCTTAGATTGGGGGGGATACAATGAGCAGTTCTTC; cdr3_aa: CASSLDWGGYNEQFF
v_call: TRBV19; d_call: TRBD2; j_call: TRBJ2-3; clone_size: .; cdr3_nt: TGTGCCAGTAGTTTGTGGGCTAGCGGCAGCACAGATACGCAGTATTTT; cdr3_aa: CASSLWASGSTDTQYF
v_call: TRBV15; d_call: TRBD1; j_call: TRBJ2-5; clone_size: .; cdr3_nt: TGTGCCACCAGCGTACCGGGACAGCAAGAGACCCAGTACTTC; cdr3_aa: CATSVPGQQETQYF
v_call: TRBV4-1; d_call: TRBD1; j_call: TRBJ2-3; clone_size: once; cdr3_nt: TGCGCCAGCAGCCGAGGACAGGGGGCCACAGATACGCAGTATTTT; cdr3_aa: CASSRGQGATDTQYF
v_call: TRBV27; d_call: .; j_call: TRBJ2-2; clone_size: .; cdr3_nt: TGTGCCAGCACGGACGCCGGGGAGCTGTTTTTT; cdr3_aa: CASTDAGELFF
v_call: TRBV7-8; d_call: .; j_call: TRBJ2-1; clone_size: few; cdr3_nt: TGTGCCAGCAGCCCGAGGGACGATGAGCAGTTCTTC; cdr3_aa: CASSPRDDEQFF
v_call: TRBV4-1; d_call: .; j_call: TRBJ1-1; clone_size: .; cdr3_nt: TGCGCCAGCAGCTCCCGGGCCGAGAACACTGAAGCTTTCTTT; cdr3_aa: CASSSRAENTEAFF
v_call: TRBV7-3; d_call: TRBD2; j_call: TRBJ2-1; clone_size: once; cdr3_nt: TGTGCCAGCAGCCCTACTAGCGGGGGGGCTTTTGAGCAGTTCTTC; cdr3_aa: CASSPTSGGAFEQFF
v_call: TRBV19; d_call: TRBD2; j_call: TRBJ2-7; clone_size: few; cdr3_nt: TGTGCCAGTAGGGCTAGCGGGAGTAACGAGCAGTACTTC; cdr3_aa: CASRASGSNEQYF
v_call: TRBV29-1; d_call: TRBD1; j_call: TRBJ1-1; clone_size: .; cdr3_nt: TGCAGCGTTCCCCTCTTTGACAGGGGGGGGACTGAAGCTTTCTTT; cdr3_aa: CSVPLFDRGGTEAFF
v_call: TRBV11-3; d_call: TRBD1; j_call: TRBJ2-1; clone_size: .; cdr3_nt: TGTGCCAGCTCAGGGGGCAGGGCAAATGAGCAGTTCTTC; cdr3_aa: CASSGGRANEQFF
v_call: TRBV7-2; d_call: TRBD1; j_call: TRBJ1-2; clone_size: .; cdr3_nt: TGTGCCAGCAGCTTAGTGGCAGGCGGGACAGCCTATGGCTACACCTTC; cdr3_aa: CASSLVAGGTAYGYTF
v_call: TRBV2; d_call: .; j_call: TRBJ2-2; clone_size: .; cdr3_nt: TGTGCCAGCAGGAACCGCCCGAACACCGGGGAGCTGTTTTTT; cdr3_aa: CASRNRPNTGELFF
v_call: TRBV7-7; d_call: TRBD1; j_call: TRBJ2-1; clone_size: .; cdr3_nt: TGTGCTAGCAGCCAGGGGACAGGGGATTACAATGAGCAGTTCTTC; cdr3_aa: CASSQGTGDYNEQFF
v_call: TRBV28; d_call: TRBD1; j_call: TRBJ1-1; clone_size: .; cdr3_nt: TGTGCCAGCCGACCTCAGGGGGCGATGAACACTGAAGCTTTCTTT; cdr3_aa: CASRPQGAMNTEAFF
v_call: TRBV25-1; d_call: TRBD1; j_call: TRBJ1-2; clone_size: .; cdr3_nt: TGTGCCAGCAGCCCCGGACAGGGCGACGGCTACACCTTC; cdr3_aa: CASSPGQGDGYTF
v_call: TRBV2; d_call: TRBD2; j_call: TRBJ2-1; clone_size: .; cdr3_nt: TGTGCCAGCAGTTCCCGAGCGGGGGGGCAGAATGAGCAGTTCTTC; cdr3_aa: CASSSRAGGQNEQFF